These 22 T cell receptor beta chains were sequenced from one sample in a study of blood T cells in healthy people across ages. The second PCR ran roughly 6 to 11 cycles with a sample-barcoded 5' primer and J-beta primers. TCRdb reprocessed the 5' RACE reads via MiXCR and lists one record per CDR3 protein. The sample has 800,000 or so distinct CDR3 sequences; 62% are singletons. Sequencing was performed on blood. The receptors come from a man under 40 in good health.

Remarks on this clonotype: At one end, the junction sequence differs from germline, possibly due to a read error. This chain joins TRBV5-1 and TRBJ1-2; 9 nucleotides agree with TRBD1. The CDR3 is made up of 14 amino acids. Germline assignment: CDR1 SGHRS and CDR2 YFSETQ. The CDR3 coding sequence is TGCGCCTGCAGCTTGGAGGGGACAGGGTATGGCTACACCTTC. Translated, it gives CACSLEGTGYGYTF.

J is TRBJ2-5 and V is TRBV29-1; D is possibly TRBD1 (5 bases). The germline V gene has CDR1 SQVTM and CDR2 ANQGSEA. This CDR3 is 14 amino acids long. V lost 3 bases and J lost 2, with 13 bases in between. The CDR3 is CSVDGRVGQETQYF. CDR3 coding DNA: TGCAGCGTTGATGGCAGGGTGGGACAAGAGACCCAGTACTTC.

The gene calls are TRBV7-2 and TRBJ1-1; D is perhaps TRBD1 (6 bases). Trimming cost V 4 bases and J 4 bases, with 13 bases left between them. The germline gives CDR1 SGHTA, CDR2 FQGNSA. The CDR3 is made up of 14 amino acids. CDR3 protein: CASSSDSVSTEAFF. The CDR3 nucleotides are TGTGCCAGCAGCTCGGACAGTGTCAGCACTGAAGCTTTCTTT.

CDR3 sequence: CASSPGQIPKEQYF. The CDR3, as DNA: TGTGCCAGCAGTCCCGGACAAATACCTAAGGAGCAGTACTTC. The chain has TRBV28 and TRBJ2-7; possibly TRBD1 for D (5 bases). There are 14 residues in the CDR3. V shed 5 bases and J shed 7 bases, with 18 bases lying between them. Germline-derived CDR1 and CDR2 are MDHEN and SYDVKM.

This sequence joins TRBV20-1 and TRBJ2-7; 8 bases line up with TRBD2. CDR1 and CDR2 from the germline V gene are DFQATT and SNEGSKA (reference sequence). The CDR3 is 15 residues long. V gave up 1 base and J gave up 4 bases; unmatched junction bases: 9. The DNA of the CDR3 is TGCAGTGCTAGAGGCCCCAGCGGGGGAACGTACGAGCAGTACTTC. Its translation is CSARGPSGGTYEQYF.

The chain couples TRBV3-1 to TRBJ2-5, with 8 bases fitting TRBD1. The CDR3 length is 15 residues. Germline V gene data show CDR1 as LGHDT and CDR2 as YNNKEL (reference sequence). Losses at the gene ends were 4 bases for V and 5 bases for J; bases not matched to a gene: 9. For the CDR3, the DNA is TGTGCCAGCAGCCCACTCCACAGGGGGAGGGAGACCCAGTACTTC. Its protein product is CASSPLHRGRETQYF.

This clonotype was counted once. Here the CDR3 DNA reads TGTGCCAGCAGAACGATGGCAGATCAGCCCCAGCATTTT. Amino acids: CASRTMADQPQHF. The gene calls are TRBV28 and TRBJ1-5; the D is unclear. This CDR3 contains 13 residues. The V end lost 6 bases, the J end lost 5 bases, and 11 bases lay between the germline ends. Germline-derived CDR1 and CDR2 are MDHEN and SYDVKM.

CDR3 loop: CASSYTGSEKLFF. Here the CDR3 DNA reads TGTGCCAGCAGTTATACAGGGAGCGAAAAACTGTTTTTT. The chain has TRBV7-8 and TRBJ1-4; possibly TRBD1 for D (6 bases). In germline, CDR1 is SGHVS, CDR2 FQNEAQ. V dropped 6 bases and J dropped 8 bases, with 13 bases sitting between them. The CDR3 spans 13 residues.

This clonotype occurred a few times. The CDR3 bases are TGCGCCAGCAGCCAAGATAATGTCAGGGATGGCTACACCTTC. It specifies CASSQDNVRDGYTF. The rearrangement uses TRBV4-1 and TRBJ1-2; D perhaps matches TRBD1 (5 bases). Trimming left V 0 bases short and J 6 bases short, with 11 bases between. The germline CDR1 and CDR2 sequences are MGHRA and YSYEKL. This CDR3 has 14 amino acids.

A note on this clonotype: At one boundary the junction diverges from the germline segment, which might be a read error. This chain uses TRBV7-7 with TRBJ2-1; 12 bases line up with TRBD2. Germline V gene lookup returns CDR1 SSHAT and CDR2 FNYEAQ (reference sequence). The CDR3 runs to 16 residues. The CDR3 DNA reads TGTGCTAGCAGCTTGACTCTAGCGGGAGGGAGCAATGAGCAGTTCTTC. Translated: CASSLTLAGGSNEQFF.

The chain carries TRBV30 and TRBJ1-6; D possibly corresponds to TRBD1 (5 bases). The V end was cut by 0 bases, the J end by 8 bases, with 11 bases between. CDR1 and CDR2 from the germline V gene are GTSNPN and SVGIG (reference sequence). This CDR3 is built from 14 residues. DNA of the CDR3: TGTGCCTGGAGTGTACGAGCGGGGGATTCACCCCTCCACTTT. The encoded protein is CAWSVRAGDSPLHF.

This clonotype was found once. V and J are TRBV4-3 and TRBJ1-1; no definite D call. CDR3 length: 16 residues. Looked up from germline, CDR1 is LGHNA and CDR2 is YSLEER. V lost 0 bases and J 3 bases, leaving 14 bases between the germline ends. CDR3: CASSQDRGAVYTEAFF. The CDR3 DNA reads TGCGCCAGCAGCCAAGATCGGGGAGCAGTATACACTGAAGCTTTCTTT.

This clonotype has only a few counts. This rearrangement joins TRBV6-6 to TRBJ2-7; 9 nucleotides match TRBD1. CDR3 length equals 15 residues. J lost 3 bases, V lost 0 bases, and 3 bases had no gene match. CDR1 is MNHNY, CDR2 SVGAGI, per germline (reference sequence). The CDR3 nucleotides are TGTGCCAGCAGTTACTCCGGACAGGGGCGCTACGAGCAGTACTTC. This translates into CASSYSGQGRYEQYF.

The genes are TRBV2 and TRBJ2-1; D is uncertain. This CDR3 spans 14 amino acids. Trimming took 4 bases from V and 7 from J, leaving 14 bases between them. Germline V gene lookup returns CDR1 SNHLY and CDR2 FYNNEI. The CDR3 protein is CASSVRPSRNEQFF. DNA for the CDR3: TGTGCCAGCAGTGTCCGGCCGAGTCGGAATGAGCAGTTCTTC.

This clonotype appeared many times. The J gene is TRBJ2-7, the V gene TRBV7-2; D is tentatively TRBD1 or TRBD2 (5 bases each). The CDR3 extends over 13 amino acids. Trimming left V 6 bases short and J 4 bases short, with 13 bases between. The germline CDR1 and CDR2 sequences are SGHTA and FQGNSA. This CDR3 is CASSLGAGYEQYF. Written as DNA, the CDR3 is TGTGCCAGCAGTCTCGGGGCAGGGTACGAGCAGTACTTC. The full variable domain, rest sourced from reference TRBV7-2 and TRBJ2-7, is GAGVSQSPSNKVTEKGKDVELRCDPISGHTALYWYRQSLGQGLEFLIYFQGNSAPDKSGLPSDRFSAERTGGSVSTLTIQRTQQEDSAVYLCASSLGAGYEQYFGPGTRLTVT.

V and J are TRBV4-2 and TRBJ2-1, with D uncertain. The CDR3 contains 13 residues. Germline lookup yields CDR1 LGHNA and CDR2 YNFKEQ. V lost 1 base, J lost 9 bases, and 10 bases lay in between. CDR3 in DNA: TGTGCCAGCAGCCAAGCTCAGAACGGTGAGCAGTTCTTC. Protein sequence: CASSQAQNGEQFF.

The V call is TRBV27, the J call TRBJ2-3; D not certain. Germline V gene lookup returns CDR1 MNHEY and CDR2 SMNVEV (reference sequence). Between the trimmed V and J ends, which lost 2 bases and 2 bases, there was a span of 14 bases. The length of the CDR3 is 16 residues. CDR3: CASSLRSTGSTDTQYF. DNA for the CDR3: TGTGCCAGCAGTTTAAGGTCCACGGGTTCCACAGATACGCAGTATTTT.

This clonotype has just one count. The genes are TRBV3-1 and TRBJ1-4, with TRBD1 matching over 7 bases. Germline CDR1 is LGHDT and CDR2 is YNNKEL (reference sequence). The CDR3 runs 15 residues. Trimming cost V 4 bases and J 8 bases; bases outside gene matches: 10. CDR3 DNA: TGTGCCAGCAGCCTTGAGGGGGCCCACAACGAAAAACTGTTTTTT. It is translated as CASSLEGAHNEKLFF. Complete variable domain (other parts from reference TRBV3-1 and TRBJ1-4): DTAVSQTPKYLVTQMGNDKSIKCEQNLGHDTMYWYKQDSKKFLKIMFSYNNKELIINETVPNRFSPKSPDKAHLNLHINSLELGDSAVYFCASSLEGAHNEKLFFGSGTQLSVL.

V gene TRBV7-8 combines with J gene TRBJ2-1; 7 bases line up with TRBD2. The J segment lost 12 bases and the V segment lost 5 bases, leaving 10 bases of the junction unmatched. The CDR3 extends over 13 amino acids. Germline values: CDR1 SGHVS, CDR2 FQNEAQ. CDR3 DNA sequence: TGTGCCAGCAGCCCCATGGGGGGGGGTGGGCAGTTCTTC. Translation: CASSPMGGGGQFF. Complete variable domain (other parts from reference TRBV7-8 and TRBJ2-1): GAGVSQSPRYKVAKRGQDVALRCDPISGHVSLFWYQQALGQGPEFLTYFQNEAQLDKSGLPSDRFFAERPEGSVSTLKIQRTQQEDSAVYLCASSPMGGGGQFFGPGTRLTVL.

This clonotype has a single count. The rearrangement uses TRBV6-4 and TRBJ2-1, with 10 bases identical to TRBD1. V lost 2 bases to trimming and J lost 4 bases; unmatched junction nucleotides: 2. The CDR3 is made up of 15 amino acids. Germline-derived CDR1 and CDR2 are MRHNA and SNTAGT. This CDR3 reads CASSDGTGVYNEQFF. CDR3 DNA sequence: TGTGCCAGCAGTGACGGGACAGGGGTATACAATGAGCAGTTCTTC.

The chain joins TRBV6-6 to TRBJ1-2, with a possible D match to TRBD1 (5 bases). The CDR3 is 13 amino acids. Trimming cost V 10 bases and J 8 bases, with 20 bases left between them. The germline gives CDR1 MNHNY, CDR2 SVGAGI (reference sequence). DNA of the CDR3: TGTGCCACACTCGATCGGGGGGAAGACGGCTACACCTTC. Translated: CATLDRGEDGYTF.

This rearrangement joins TRBV2 to TRBJ1-2; 8 nucleotides line up with TRBD1. Germline V gives CDR1 SNHLY, CDR2 FYNNEI. The CDR3 is made up of 14 amino acids. Trimming at V came to 3 bases and at J to 8 bases, leaving 8 bases not matched to a gene. Here the CDR3 reads CASSDADRAWGYTF. As DNA, the CDR3 is TGTGCCAGCAGTGATGCGGACAGGGCTTGGGGCTACACCTTC.